This TCR beta chain was sequenced during a study of blood T cells in healthy people across ages. Whole-study findings and limits: Long-lived and aged donors differed, with more naive CD4+ cells and higher diversity in the long-lived. As age increased, TCR beta diversity per million T cells fell in a roughly linear fashion. The diversity estimates, figures obtained from one million T cells, were considered underestimates.

With a J-beta primer mix and a sample-barcoded 5' primer, a second PCR ran roughly 6 to 12 cycles. TCRdb recomputed calls from the 5' RACE reads with MiXCR, one row per CDR3 protein. Found here are 1.5 million to 1.9 million distinct CDR3 sequences, less than 45% of them singletons; the top ten hold about 4.1%. V dropped 0 bases and J dropped 5 bases, with 10 bases sitting between them. Germline CDR1 and CDR2: DFQATT and SNEGSKA (reference sequence). This CDR3 has 13 residues. A few counts support this clonotype. The antigen remains unidentified. The sequence derives from a woman between 18 and 30 years old in good health. Sequenced input: blood. The V gene is TRBV20-1, the J gene TRBJ1-2; D gene uncertain. In DNA, the CDR3 is TGCAGTGCTAGAGACCCCCTGGGATATGGCTACACCTTC. It yields the protein CSARDPLGYGYTF.